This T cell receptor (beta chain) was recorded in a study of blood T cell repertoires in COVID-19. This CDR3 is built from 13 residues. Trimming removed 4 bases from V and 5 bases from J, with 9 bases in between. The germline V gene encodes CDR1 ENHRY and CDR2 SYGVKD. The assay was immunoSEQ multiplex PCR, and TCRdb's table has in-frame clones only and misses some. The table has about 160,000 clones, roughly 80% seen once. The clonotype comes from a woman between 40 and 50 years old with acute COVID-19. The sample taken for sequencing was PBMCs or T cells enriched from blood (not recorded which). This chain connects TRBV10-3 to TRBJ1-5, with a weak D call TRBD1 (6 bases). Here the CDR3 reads CAISVGADQPQHF. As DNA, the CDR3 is TGTGCCATCAGTGTGGGGGCGGATCAGCCCCAGCATTTT.